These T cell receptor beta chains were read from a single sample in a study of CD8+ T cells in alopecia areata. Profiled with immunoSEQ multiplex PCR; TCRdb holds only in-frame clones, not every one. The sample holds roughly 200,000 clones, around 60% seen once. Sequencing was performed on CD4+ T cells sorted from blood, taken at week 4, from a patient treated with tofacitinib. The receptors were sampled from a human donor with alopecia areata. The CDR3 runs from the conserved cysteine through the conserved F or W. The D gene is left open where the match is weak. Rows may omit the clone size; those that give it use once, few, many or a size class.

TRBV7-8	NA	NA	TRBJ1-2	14	CASSLGGGNYGYTF	TGTGCCAGCAGCTTAGGTGGCGGGAACTATGGCTACACCTTC
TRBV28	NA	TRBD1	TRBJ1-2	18	CASKQPGQPAGGMNGYTF	TGTGCCAGCAAGCAACCGGGGCAACCGGCAGGGGGTATGAATGGCTACACCTTC
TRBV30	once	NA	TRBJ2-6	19	CAWSVLWHQTRSGANVLTF	TGTGCCTGGAGTGTACTTTGGCACCAAACACGCTCTGGGGCCAACGTCCTGACTTTC
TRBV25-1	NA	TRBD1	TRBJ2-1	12	CASSVQGNEQFF	TGTGCCAGCAGTGTACAGGGGAACGAGCAGTTCTTC
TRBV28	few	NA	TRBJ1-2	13	CASSWTAQYGYTF	TGTGCCAGCAGCTGGACAGCTCAGTATGGCTACACCTTC
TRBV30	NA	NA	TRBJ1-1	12	CAWNTYGTEAFF	TGTGCCTGGAACACTTATGGCACTGAAGCTTTCTTT
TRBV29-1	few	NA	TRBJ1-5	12	CSAGHSNQPQHF	TGCAGCGCTGGACATAGCAATCAGCCCCAGCATTTT
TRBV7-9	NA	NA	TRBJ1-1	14	CASSQRDGPTEAFF	TGTGCCAGCAGCCAACGGGACGGACCCACTGAAGCTTTCTTT
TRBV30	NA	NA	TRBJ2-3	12	CAWSVQTDTQYF	TGTGCCTGGAGTGTACAAACAGATACGCAGTATTTT
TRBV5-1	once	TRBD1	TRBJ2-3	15	CASSRGDRVTDTQYF	TGCGCCAGCAGCCGGGGGGACAGGGTAACAGATACGCAGTATTTT
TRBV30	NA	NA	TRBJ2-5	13	CAWSRGTKETQYF	TGTGCCTGGTCGAGGGGCACCAAAGAGACCCAGTACTTC
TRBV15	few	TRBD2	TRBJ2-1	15	CATSSNLGGVNEQFF	TGTGCCACCAGCAGCAACCTCGGGGGGGTCAATGAGCAGTTCTTC
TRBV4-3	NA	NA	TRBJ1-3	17	CASSQVTGLHSGNTIYF	TGCGCCAGCAGCCAAGTCACAGGCCTTCACTCTGGAAACACCATATATTTT
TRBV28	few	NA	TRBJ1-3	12	CASREAGNTIYF	TGTGCCAGCAGGGAGGCTGGAAACACCATATATTTT
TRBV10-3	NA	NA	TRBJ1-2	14	CAISDGRLNYGYTF	TGTGCCATCAGTGACGGCAGATTAAACTATGGCTACACCTTC
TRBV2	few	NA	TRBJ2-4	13	CASSDRGENIQYF	TGTGCCAGCAGTGACAGGGGCGAGAACATTCAGTACTTC
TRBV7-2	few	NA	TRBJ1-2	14	CASSLDRDNYGYTF	TGTGCCAGCAGCTTAGACCGAGATAACTATGGCTACACCTTC
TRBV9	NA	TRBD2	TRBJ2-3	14	CASSPGTRPDTQYF	TGTGCCAGCAGCCCCGGGACTAGGCCCGATACGCAGTATTTT
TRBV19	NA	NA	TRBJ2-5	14	CASSRRATQETQYF	TGTGCCAGTAGTAGACGAGCGACGCAAGAGACCCAGTACTTC
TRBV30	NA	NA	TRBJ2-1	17	CAWSVESESWFYNEQFF	TGTGCCTGGAGTGTAGAGTCGGAGAGCTGGTTTTACAATGAGCAGTTCTTC
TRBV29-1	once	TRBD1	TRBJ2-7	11	CSVAWDREQYF	TGCAGCGTTGCCTGGGACAGAGAGCAGTACTTC
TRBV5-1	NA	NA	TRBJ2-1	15	CASTERQGTTNEQFF	TGCGCCAGCACCGAAAGACAGGGGACTACAAATGAGCAGTTCTTC
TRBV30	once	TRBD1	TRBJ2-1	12	CAWSYRGYEQFF	TGTGCCTGGAGCTACAGGGGGTATGAGCAGTTCTTC
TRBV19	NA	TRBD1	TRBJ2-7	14	CASSPGQGRGEQYF	TGTGCCAGTAGCCCCGGACAGGGCCGAGGCGAGCAGTACTTC
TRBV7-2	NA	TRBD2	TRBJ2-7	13	CASSMGLAGVQYF	TGTGCCAGCAGCATGGGACTAGCGGGGGTCCAGTACTTC
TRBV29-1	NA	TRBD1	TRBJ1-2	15	CSVTTSGQGGYGYTF	TGCAGCGTTACTACTTCGGGACAGGGAGGCTATGGCTACACCTTC
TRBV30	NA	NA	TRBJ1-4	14	CAWRHGATNEKLFF	TGTGCCTGGAGACACGGAGCAACTAATGAAAAACTGTTTTTT
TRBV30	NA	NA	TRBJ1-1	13	CAWSVHRGGEAFF	TGTGCCTGGAGTGTACATAGGGGGGGTGAAGCTTTCTTT
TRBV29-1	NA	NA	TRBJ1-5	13	CSAAGSYDQPQHF	TGCAGCGCCGCTGGAAGCTACGATCAGCCCCAGCATTTT
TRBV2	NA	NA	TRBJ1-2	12	CASSDRGHGYTF	TGTGCCAGCAGTGACAGGGGACATGGCTACACCTTC
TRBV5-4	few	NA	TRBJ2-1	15	CASSLGSESYNEQFF	TGTGCCAGCAGCTTGGGCAGCGAGTCCTACAATGAGCAGTTCTTC
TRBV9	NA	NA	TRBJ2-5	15	CASSVGGARGETQYF	TGTGCCAGCAGCGTAGGGGGGGCGCGTGGCGAGACCCAGTACTTC
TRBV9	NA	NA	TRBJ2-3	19	CASSVAPLPHDRPTDTQYF	TGTGCCAGCAGCGTAGCCCCCCTCCCACACGACCGCCCCACAGATACGCAGTATTTT
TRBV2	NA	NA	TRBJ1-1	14	CASSSGVFSTEAFF	TGTGCCAGCAGTTCAGGGGTATTTAGCACTGAAGCTTTCTTT
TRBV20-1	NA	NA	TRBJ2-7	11	CSAAMIYEQYF	TGCAGTGCTGCAATGATCTACGAGCAGTACTTC
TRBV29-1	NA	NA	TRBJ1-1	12	CSVEGANTEAFF	TGCAGCGTTGAAGGGGCGAACACTGAAGCTTTCTTT
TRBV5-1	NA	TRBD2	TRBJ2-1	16	CASRTTAGTSGNEQFF	TGCGCCAGCAGAACAACAGCCGGGACTAGCGGCAATGAGCAGTTCTTC
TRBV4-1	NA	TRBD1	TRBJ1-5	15	CASSQEGQYNQPQHF	TGCGCCAGCAGCCAAGAGGGACAGTACAATCAGCCCCAGCATTTT
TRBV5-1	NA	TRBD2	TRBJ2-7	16	CASSPRGTSGRLEQYF	TGCGCCAGCAGCCCACGAGGGACTAGCGGGCGTCTCGAGCAGTACTTC
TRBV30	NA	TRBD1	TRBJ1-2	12	CAWKTGPYGYTF	TGTGCCTGGAAGACAGGGCCCTATGGCTACACCTTC
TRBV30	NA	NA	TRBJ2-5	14	CAWRSDIGGGTQYF	TGTGCCTGGAGATCGGACATAGGGGGAGGGACCCAGTACTTC
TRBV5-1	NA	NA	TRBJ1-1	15	CASSLVGQGNAEAFF	TGCGCCAGCAGCTTGGTTGGGCAGGGGAACGCTGAAGCTTTCTTT
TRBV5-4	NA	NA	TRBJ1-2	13	CASSLERREYYTF	TGTGCCAGCAGCTTGGAACGCAGGGAATACTACACCTTC
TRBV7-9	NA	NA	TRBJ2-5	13	CASSLGGRETQYF	TGTGCCAGCAGCTTGGGTGGGCGAGAGACCCAGTACTTC
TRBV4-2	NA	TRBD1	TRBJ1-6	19	CASSRIVQGGLRDNSPLHF	TGTGCCAGCAGCCGGATAGTTCAGGGGGGGTTGAGGGATAATTCACCCCTCCACTTT
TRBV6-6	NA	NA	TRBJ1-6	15	CASSYFSGKNSPLHF	TGTGCCAGCAGTTATTTTTCCGGAAAAAATTCACCCCTCCACTTT
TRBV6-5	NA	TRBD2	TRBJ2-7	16	CASSSTPGAGGHEQYF	TGTGCCAGCAGTTCCACTCCAGGGGCGGGGGGGCACGAGCAGTACTTC
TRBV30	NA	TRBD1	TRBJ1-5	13	CAWSSGGGQPQHF	TGTGCCTGGAGTTCAGGGGGTGGCCAGCCCCAGCATTTT
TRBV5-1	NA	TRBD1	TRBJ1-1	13	CASSPGQGFEAFF	TGCGCCAGCAGCCCGGGACAGGGGTTTGAAGCTTTCTTT
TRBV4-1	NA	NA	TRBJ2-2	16	CASSRRTESNTGELFF	TGCGCCAGCAGCCGAAGGACAGAGTCGAACACCGGGGAGCTGTTTTTT